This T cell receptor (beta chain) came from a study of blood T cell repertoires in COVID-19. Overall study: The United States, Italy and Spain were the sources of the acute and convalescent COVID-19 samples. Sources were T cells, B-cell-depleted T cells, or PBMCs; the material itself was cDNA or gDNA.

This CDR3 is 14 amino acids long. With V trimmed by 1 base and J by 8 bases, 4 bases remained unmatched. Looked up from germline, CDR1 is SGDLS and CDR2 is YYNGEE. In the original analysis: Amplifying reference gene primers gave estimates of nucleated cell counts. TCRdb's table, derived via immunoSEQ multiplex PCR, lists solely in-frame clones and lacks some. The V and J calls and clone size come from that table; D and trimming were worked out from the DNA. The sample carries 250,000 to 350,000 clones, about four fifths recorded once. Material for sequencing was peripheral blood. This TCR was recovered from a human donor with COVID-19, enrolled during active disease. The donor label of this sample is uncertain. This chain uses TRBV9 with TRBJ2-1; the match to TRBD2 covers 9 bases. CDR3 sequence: CASSVFSGSHEQFF. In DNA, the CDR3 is TGTGCCAGCAGCGTATTTAGCGGGAGCCATGAGCAGTTCTTC.